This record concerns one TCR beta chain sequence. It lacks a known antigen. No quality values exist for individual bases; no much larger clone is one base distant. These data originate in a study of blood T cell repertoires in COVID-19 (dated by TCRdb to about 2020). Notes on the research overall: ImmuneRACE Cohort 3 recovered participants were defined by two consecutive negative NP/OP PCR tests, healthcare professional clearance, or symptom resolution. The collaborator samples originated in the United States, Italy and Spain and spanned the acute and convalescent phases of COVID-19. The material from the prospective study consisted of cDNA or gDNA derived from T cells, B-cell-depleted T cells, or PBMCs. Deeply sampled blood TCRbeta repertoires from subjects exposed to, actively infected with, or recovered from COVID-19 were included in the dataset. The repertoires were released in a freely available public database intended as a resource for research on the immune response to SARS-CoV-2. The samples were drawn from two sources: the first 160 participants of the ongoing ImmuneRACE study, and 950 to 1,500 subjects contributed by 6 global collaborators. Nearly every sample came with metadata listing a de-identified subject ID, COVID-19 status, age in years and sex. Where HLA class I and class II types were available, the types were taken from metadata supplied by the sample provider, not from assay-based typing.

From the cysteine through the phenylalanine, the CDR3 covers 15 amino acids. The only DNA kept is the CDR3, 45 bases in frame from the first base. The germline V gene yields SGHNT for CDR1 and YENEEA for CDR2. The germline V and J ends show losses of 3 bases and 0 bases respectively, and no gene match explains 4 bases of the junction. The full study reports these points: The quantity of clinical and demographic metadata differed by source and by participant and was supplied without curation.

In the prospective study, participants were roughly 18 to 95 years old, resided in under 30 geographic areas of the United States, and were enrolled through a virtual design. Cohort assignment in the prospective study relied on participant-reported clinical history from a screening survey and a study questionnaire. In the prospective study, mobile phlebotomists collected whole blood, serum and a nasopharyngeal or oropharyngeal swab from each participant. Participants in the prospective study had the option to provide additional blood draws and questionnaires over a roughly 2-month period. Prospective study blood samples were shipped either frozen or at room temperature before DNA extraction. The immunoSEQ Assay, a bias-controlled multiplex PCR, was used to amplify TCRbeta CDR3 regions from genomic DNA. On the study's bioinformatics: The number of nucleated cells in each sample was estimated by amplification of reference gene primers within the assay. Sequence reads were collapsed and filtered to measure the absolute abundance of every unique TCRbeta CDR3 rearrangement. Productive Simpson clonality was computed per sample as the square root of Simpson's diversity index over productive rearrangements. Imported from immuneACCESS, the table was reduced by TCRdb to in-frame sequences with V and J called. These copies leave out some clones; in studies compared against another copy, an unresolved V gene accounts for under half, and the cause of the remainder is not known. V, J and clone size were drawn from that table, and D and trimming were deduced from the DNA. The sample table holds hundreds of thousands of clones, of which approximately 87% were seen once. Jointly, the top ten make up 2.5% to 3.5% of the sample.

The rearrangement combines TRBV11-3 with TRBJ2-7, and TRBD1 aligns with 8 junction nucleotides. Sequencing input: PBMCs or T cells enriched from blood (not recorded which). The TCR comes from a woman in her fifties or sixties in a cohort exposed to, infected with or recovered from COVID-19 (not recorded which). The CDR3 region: CASSFGQGSSYEQYF. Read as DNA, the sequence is TGTGCCAGCAGCTTCGGACAGGGCAGCTCCTACGAGCAGTACTTC.